This T cell receptor (beta chain) is drawn from a study of identical twins. Donors were all healthy Caucasians. Study conclusions and caveats: The presence of invariant MAIT and iNKT cells could partly confound analyses of zero-insertion sequences. Insertions were fewer in abundant cord blood beta clonotypes, whereas memory repertoires showed none of this pattern.

The germline gives CDR1 LNHNV, CDR2 YYDKDF (reference sequence). The CDR3 runs 13 residues. Trimming removed 0 bases from V and 6 bases from J, with 8 bases in between. This clonotype was observed a handful of times. The antigen is unknown. Template switching added a universal primer site, and cDNA bore unique molecular identifiers. TCRdb redid the calling of the 5' RACE reads with MiXCR, one entry per CDR3 protein. The repertoire holds approximately 490,000 distinct CDR3 sequences, with around 20% as singletons. These data also formed part of another study, on yellow fever vaccine responses in identical twins.

The source of this sequence is a woman between 18 and 30 years old in good health. The sequencing input was CD4+ T cells sorted from blood. The chain joins TRBV15 to TRBJ1-1; D is uncertain. The CDR3 sequence: CATSREYGAEAFF. For the CDR3, the DNA is TGTGCCACCAGCAGAGAGTACGGTGCTGAAGCTTTCTTT.